Sequencing of this T cell receptor beta chain was carried out in a study of blood T cell repertoires in COVID-19. Background on the study: The cDNA or gDNA used as material had been derived from T cells, B-cell-depleted T cells, or PBMCs.

The authors' processing: Amplification of reference gene primers provided the estimated nucleated cell counts. Generated by immunoSEQ multiplex PCR, the TCRdb table keeps only in-frame clones and is missing some. The DNA was the basis for D and trimming; V, J and clone size are from that table. The table records a few hundred thousand clones, roughly 89% of them present only once. Sequenced input: peripheral blood. This receptor was taken from a woman in her 30s with COVID-19, enrolled during active disease.

For the CDR3, the DNA is TGTGCCAGCAGTTTAACAGGGGGGCTCGAGCAGTACTTC. As protein: CASSLTGGLEQYF. The chain carries TRBV28 and TRBJ2-7, with 8 bases identical to TRBD1. The CDR3 runs 13 residues. Germline V gene data show CDR1 as MDHEN and CDR2 as SYDVKM. J was trimmed by 6 bases and V by 2 bases; bases with no gene match: 3.